These 32 T cell receptor beta chains were all obtained from the same sample, sequenced in a study of T-cell reconstitution after alpha-beta-depleted transplantation in children. Preparation of the TCRbeta library involved a method that used unique molecular identifiers. TCRdb ran MiXCR on the PCR reads and lists one entry per CDR3 protein. The sample has about 200,000 distinct CDR3 sequences, roughly 6.3% seen once. Material: PBMCs, obtained before TCRalphabeta/CD19-depleted stem cell transplant. All receptors derive from a girl less than two years old with combined immunodeficiency, due to receive a stem cell transplant.

This clonotype was detected ten times or more. The rearrangement links TRBV7-8 to TRBJ2-1, with TRBD2 as a possible D gene (7 bases). Trimming pared 1 base from V and 5 bases from J, leaving 15 bases between. Germline-derived CDR1 and CDR2 are SGHVS and FQNEAQ. CDR3 length: 16 amino acids. DNA of the CDR3: TGTGCCAGCAGCTTAGAGTTTGCGGGGGCAGACAATGAGCAGTTCTTC. Translating gives CASSLEFAGADNEQFF.

The sample holds many counts of this clonotype. V and J are TRBV20-1 and TRBJ2-2, with D tentatively TRBD1 (5 bases). Germline CDR1 reads DFQATT; CDR2 reads SNEGSKA (reference sequence). V shed 0 bases and J shed 2 bases, with 22 bases lying between them. The CDR3 length is 19 residues. The CDR3 DNA reads as TGCAGTGCTAGAGATCCGAGAGTCAGGGTGGCTCCTAACACCGGGGAGCTGTTTTTT. Translated: CSARDPRVRVAPNTGELFF.

This clonotype was counted ten times or more. The chain joins TRBV12-3 or TRBV12-4 to TRBJ1-2; 8 bases align to TRBD1. The CDR3 covers 16 residues. Trimming cost V 5 bases and J 4 bases; bases outside gene matches: 12. CDR3 amino acids: CASSVPPGGESYGYTF. CDR3 coding DNA: TGTGCCAGCAGTGTGCCCCCAGGGGGCGAGAGCTATGGCTACACCTTC.

This clonotype was picked up many times. J is TRBJ2-5 and V is TRBV5-1; a possible D gene is TRBD1 (7 bases). Germline CDR1 SGHRS, CDR2 YFSETQ. Between the trimmed V and J ends, which lost 3 bases and 3 bases, there was a span of 9 bases. This CDR3 has 13 amino acids. CDR3: CASSSRGEETQYF. The CDR3 DNA reads as TGCGCCAGCAGCTCCAGGGGGGAAGAGACCCAGTACTTC. The variable domain in full, with the rest retrieved from reference TRBV5-1 and TRBJ2-5, is KAGVTQTPRYLIKTRGQQVTLSCSPISGHRSVSWYQQTPGQGLQFLFEYFSETQRNKGNFPGRFSGRQFSNSRSEMNVSTLELGDSALYLCASSSRGEETQYFGPGTRLLVL.

This clonotype was seen many times. The chain employs TRBV29-1 and TRBJ1-2; D might be TRBD1 (5 bases). The V and J ends lost 6 bases and 4 bases respectively, with 15 bases between them. The CDR3 runs to 13 residues. The germline V gene has CDR1 SQVTM and CDR2 ANQGSEA. CDR3 region: CSVTTTVLYGYTF. The CDR3 DNA reads TGCAGCGTCACCACGACAGTCCTCTATGGCTACACCTTC.

This clonotype was counted many times. This chain links TRBV3-1 with TRBJ2-3; D is uncertain. Looked up from germline, CDR1 is LGHDT and CDR2 is YNNKEL (reference sequence). This CDR3 contains 14 residues. V lost 4 bases and J 6 bases, leaving 14 bases between the germline ends. CDR3 region: CASSPRGGRDTQYF. The CDR3 DNA is TGTGCCAGCAGCCCCCGCGGTGGGCGTGATACGCAGTATTTT.

In its sample, this clonotype was seen many times. The CDR3 coding sequence is TGTGCCAGCACCCCCTGGGGGGGAGGGGGGACCAATGAGCAGTTCTTC. Its protein is CASTPWGGGGTNEQFF. The chain combines TRBV12-3 or TRBV12-4 with TRBJ2-1; D perhaps matches TRBD2 (7 bases). The CDR3 covers 16 residues. V was trimmed by 7 bases and J by 6 bases, leaving 22 bases between them.

This chain joins TRBV28 and TRBJ2-2; 7 nucleotides align to TRBD2. This CDR3 is 17 amino acids long. Looked up from germline, CDR1 is MDHEN and CDR2 is SYDVKM. Trimming took 3 bases from V and 3 from J; bases not matched to a gene: 10. The DNA of the CDR3 is TGTGCCAGCAGTTTCGCGGGAGCGGGACCTGACACCGGGGAGCTGTTTTTT. This gives the protein CASSFAGAGPDTGELFF.

This clonotype was seen ten or more times. The chain carries TRBV7-2 and TRBJ1-4; D gene unclear. V was pared by 5 bases and J by 0 bases, with 7 bases between. Germline values: CDR1 SGHTA, CDR2 FQGNSA. CDR3 length: 14 amino acids. The CDR3 bases are TGTGCCAGCAGCGCTATCCCAACTAATGAAAAACTGTTTTTT. Encoded protein: CASSAIPTNEKLFF.

This chain uses TRBV27 with TRBJ1-5; 7 bases are shared with TRBD1. The V gene end was trimmed by 2 bases and the J gene end by 5 bases; junction bases not matched to a gene: 6. The CDR3 totals 15 residues. Germline V gives CDR1 MNHEY, CDR2 SMNVEV (reference sequence). The CDR3 region is CASSLAGGSYQPQHF. CDR3 nucleotides: TGTGCCAGCAGTTTAGCAGGGGGGAGCTATCAGCCCCAGCATTTT.

The sample holds many counts of this clonotype. V gene TRBV5-1 combines with J gene TRBJ2-1, with D perhaps being TRBD1 or TRBD2 (5 bases each). CDR1 and CDR2 (germline): SGHRS, YFSETQ. Trimming cost V 4 bases and J 5 bases, with 13 bases left between them. This CDR3 comprises 14 residues. The DNA for the CDR3 is TGCGCCAGCAGCAGAGGGACGGGTGACAATGAGCAGTTCTTC. As protein: CASSRGTGDNEQFF.

This clonotype came up many times. The chain employs TRBV12-3 or TRBV12-4 and TRBJ1-6; D unresolved. CDR3 size: 14 residues. V lost 3 bases and J 5 bases, leaving 8 bases between the germline ends. CDR3 nucleotide sequence: TGTGCCAGCAGTTTTGGGCAGGATAATTCACCCCTCCACTTT. It is translated as CASSFGQDNSPLHF.

This clonotype was recorded many times. The chain uses TRBV9 and TRBJ2-1; D is uncertain. Deletions cut 3 bases from V and 0 bases from J, with 7 bases between. CDR1 and CDR2 from the germline V gene are SGDLS and YYNGEE. This CDR3 region has 14 residues. The CDR3 nucleotides read TGTGCCAGCAGCGCGGATAGCTCCTACAATGAGCAGTTCTTC. Its protein is CASSADSSYNEQFF. Together with reference TRBV9 and TRBJ2-1, the CDR3 gives the full variable domain: DSGVTQTPKHLITATGQRVTLRCSPRSGDLSVYWYQQSLDQGLQFLIQYYNGEERAKGNILERFSAQQFPDLHSELNLSSLELGDSALYFCASSADSSYNEQFFGPGTRLTVL.

This clonotype was observed at least ten times. J is TRBJ2-1 and V is TRBV20-1; 11 positions agree with TRBD2. V lost 6 bases to trimming and J lost 7 bases; unmatched junction nucleotides: 11. Germline lookup yields CDR1 DFQATT and CDR2 SNEGSKA (reference sequence). The CDR3 runs 15 residues. CDR3 sequence reads: CSAHPGLAVGNEQFF. The CDR3 region has the DNA TGCAGTGCACACCCGGGACTAGCGGTCGGAAATGAGCAGTTCTTC.

This clonotype was picked up many times. The J gene is TRBJ2-3, the V gene TRBV20-1; D is unresolved. The CDR3 contains 14 residues. From germline, CDR1 is DFQATT and CDR2 SNEGSKA (reference sequence). Between the trimmed V and J ends, which lost 5 bases and 1 base, there was a span of 13 bases. CDR3 in DNA: TGCAGTGCTCCCATTCTAGGTGGCACAGATACGCAGTATTTT. It encodes CSAPILGGTDTQYF.

Many counts were recorded for this clonotype. The V gene is TRBV20-1, the J gene TRBJ2-3, with D unresolved. Germline assignment: CDR1 DFQATT and CDR2 SNEGSKA (reference sequence). The CDR3 covers 11 residues. Trimming removed 0 bases from V and 6 bases from J, with 4 bases in between. CDR3 sequence: CSAREADTQYF. The CDR3 bases are TGCAGTGCTAGAGAGGCGGATACGCAGTATTTT.

This clonotype appeared many times. The chain is built from TRBV3-1 and TRBJ2-7; a weak D match, TRBD2 (5 bases). The germline CDR1 and CDR2 sequences are LGHDT and YNNKEL (reference sequence). This CDR3 contains 14 residues. Trimming cost V 3 bases and J 0 bases, with 9 bases left between them. CDR3 DNA sequence: TGTGCCAGCAGCCAGTTGGGGAGCTCCTACGAGCAGTACTTC. It translates to CASSQLGSSYEQYF.

In this sample, this clonotype turned up many times. The chain has TRBV20-1 and TRBJ2-2; no reliable D call. The CDR3 is made up of 13 amino acids. The germline V gene encodes CDR1 DFQATT and CDR2 SNEGSKA (reference sequence). V lost 3 bases and J 4 bases, leaving 9 bases between the germline ends. The CDR3 loop is CSASGRSTGELFF. Written as DNA, the CDR3 is TGCAGTGCTAGCGGCAGGTCCACCGGGGAGCTGTTTTTT.

This clonotype has ten or more counts. The chain combines TRBV18 with TRBJ2-1, with 7 bases matching TRBD2. The CDR3 is 14 residues long. V lost 3 bases to trimming and J lost 5 bases; unmatched junction nucleotides: 4. CDR1 is KGHSH, CDR2 LQKENI, per germline. CDR3 loop: CASSPLSGDNEQFF. The CDR3 DNA reads TGTGCCAGCTCACCCTTGAGCGGGGACAATGAGCAGTTCTTC.

This clonotype was seen ten or more times. The rearrangement links TRBV6-1 to TRBJ2-1; D is possibly TRBD2 (5 bases). Trimming left V 1 base short and J 4 bases short, with 23 bases between. The germline gives CDR1 MNHNS, CDR2 SASEGT. This CDR3 has 19 amino acids. The CDR3, as DNA: TGTGCCAGCAGTGAAGACGAATGGTTTACTGGCGGGCCTTACAATGAGCAGTTCTTC. Its translation: CASSEDEWFTGGPYNEQFF.

This clonotype has ten or more counts. This chain uses TRBV9 with TRBJ2-1, with 8 positions matching TRBD1. CDR1 SGDLS and CDR2 YYNGEE come from the germline V gene. J was trimmed by 2 bases and V by 5 bases; bases with no gene match: 9. CDR3 length equals 16 residues. CDR3 residues: CASSGPPGQAYNEQFF. As DNA, the CDR3 is TGTGCCAGCAGTGGACCCCCGGGACAGGCCTACAATGAGCAGTTCTTC. Looking up the rest from reference TRBV9 and TRBJ2-1 gives the full variable domain: DSGVTQTPKHLITATGQRVTLRCSPRSGDLSVYWYQQSLDQGLQFLIQYYNGEERAKGNILERFSAQQFPDLHSELNLSSLELGDSALYFCASSGPPGQAYNEQFFGPGTRLTVL.

This clonotype was observed many times. The chain recombines TRBV12-3 or TRBV12-4 with TRBJ2-1, with 10 bases aligning to TRBD2. The CDR3 extends over 17 amino acids. V lost 5 bases to trimming and J lost 0 bases; unmatched junction nucleotides: 7. CDR3 coding DNA: TGTGCCAGCAGTGTAAAAGCGGGGGGGCCCTCCTACAATGAGCAGTTCTTC. This encodes CASSVKAGGPSYNEQFF.

In its sample, this clonotype was seen many times. This chain uses TRBV30 with TRBJ2-4; D is undetermined. Germline values: CDR1 GTSNPN, CDR2 SVGIG (reference sequence). The CDR3 has 12 amino acids. Trimming pared 2 bases from V and 6 bases from J, leaving 8 bases between. The CDR3 here is CAWSYGGNIQYF. The CDR3 DNA reads TGTGCCTGGAGTTACGGTGGAAACATTCAGTACTTC.

This clonotype was found many times. The chain employs TRBV30 and TRBJ2-3; 8 positions match TRBD2. The ends lost 3 bases at V and 3 bases at J; junction bases unmatched: 26. Per the germline V gene, CDR1 is GTSNPN and CDR2 is SVGIG (reference sequence). This CDR3 is built from 21 residues. The CDR3 loop reads CAWSAFGGAFFQPRGTDTQYF. The DNA of the CDR3 is TGTGCCTGGAGCGCCTTCGGGGGGGCCTTTTTTCAACCCCGGGGAACAGATACGCAGTATTTT.

With respect to this clonotype: This may be a read error: a much more frequent sequence differs by one nucleotide. The J gene is TRBJ2-2, the V gene TRBV25-1; possibly TRBD1 for D (5 bases). The V gene's germline CDR1 is MGHDK and CDR2 SYGVNS. The CDR3 is made up of 12 amino acids. The CDR3: CVSSPGIGELFF. DNA for the CDR3: TGTGTCAGCAGCCCAGGGATCGGGGAGCTGTTTTTT.

This clonotype has ten or more counts. This sequence joins TRBV7-9 and TRBJ1-5; D is uncertain. Between the trimmed V and J ends, which lost 1 base and 0 bases, there was a span of 7 bases. The CDR3 extends over 15 amino acids. From germline, CDR1 is SEHNR and CDR2 FQNEAQ (reference sequence). CDR3 region: CASSLGGNSNQPQHF. The CDR3 DNA reads as TGTGCCAGCAGCTTAGGAGGCAATAGCAATCAGCCCCAGCATTTT.

The table lists this clonotype with many counts. The V gene is TRBV29-1, the J gene TRBJ2-7; D assignment may be TRBD1 or TRBD2 (5 bases each). The CDR3 consists of 13 residues. V was clipped by 4 bases and J by 3 bases, with 13 bases between them. The germline gives CDR1 SQVTM, CDR2 ANQGSEA. The CDR3 here is CSVGGSTLYEQYF. DNA for the CDR3: TGCAGCGTTGGGGGGAGCACCCTCTACGAGCAGTACTTC.

The chain uses TRBV11-3 and TRBJ2-1, with D tentatively TRBD2 (5 bases). V lost 5 bases to trimming and J lost 7 bases, with 15 bases between them. The germline CDR1 and CDR2 sequences are SGHNT and YENEEA. The CDR3 is 14 amino acids. CDR3 amino acids: CASSPQTRANEQFF. As DNA, the CDR3 is TGTGCCAGCAGCCCTCAAACGCGGGCGAATGAGCAGTTCTTC.

There are a few counts of this clonotype. This chain connects TRBV3-1 to TRBJ2-3; D is perhaps TRBD1 or TRBD2 (7 bases each). The CDR3 consists of 19 residues. Germline V gene data show CDR1 as LGHDT and CDR2 as YNNKEL (reference sequence). Trimming removed 10 bases at V and 2 bases at J, with 31 bases between. CDR3 in amino acids: CAICPPGGTANLATDTQYF. As DNA, the CDR3 is TGTGCCATCTGCCCCCCCGGGGGGACAGCTAATTTAGCCACAGATACGCAGTATTTT.

This clonotype has ten or more counts. The chain employs TRBV5-1 and TRBJ2-5, with unresolved D. The CDR3 contains 13 residues. Germline CDR1 and CDR2: SGHRS and YFSETQ. V lost 4 bases and J 3 bases, leaving 10 bases between the germline ends. The CDR3 loop is CASSQDREETQYF. In DNA form, the CDR3 reads TGCGCCAGCAGCCAGGATCGGGAAGAGACCCAGTACTTC. Using reference TRBV5-1 and TRBJ2-5 for the parts outside the CDR3, the full variable domain is KAGVTQTPRYLIKTRGQQVTLSCSPISGHRSVSWYQQTPGQGLQFLFEYFSETQRNKGNFPGRFSGRQFSNSRSEMNVSTLELGDSALYLCASSQDREETQYFGPGTRLLVL.

This clonotype was detected only a few times. V and J are TRBV13 and TRBJ2-1; D may be TRBD1 (6 bases). Trimming stripped 0 bases from V and 15 bases from J, with 9 bases between. The length of the CDR3 is 11 residues. Germline V lookup: CDR1 PRHDT, CDR2 FYEKMQ (reference sequence). Here the CDR3 DNA reads TGTGCCAGCAGCTTAGGGGGACATCTGTTCTTC. It yields the protein CASSLGGHLFF.

At least ten counts were recorded for this clonotype. The chain's CDR3 is CASSQDRGAHHTGELFF. The CDR3 bases are TGCGCCAGCAGCCAAGATAGGGGCGCGCATCACACCGGGGAGCTGTTTTTT. The rearrangement links TRBV4-3 to TRBJ2-2, with TRBD1 as a possible D gene (5 bases). Germline CDR1 is LGHNA and CDR2 is YSLEER. Trimming stripped 0 bases from V and 3 bases from J, with 14 bases between. The CDR3 length is 17 residues.